Shown below are 3 T cell receptor beta chains from a single sample sequenced in a study of shared clonotypes between healthy human individuals. The repertoire was sequenced with immunoSEQ multiplex PCR; TCRdb's copy has only in-frame clones and lacks some. The repertoire holds approximately 500,000 clones, roughly 85% seen once, with around 12% in the top ten. The sample taken for sequencing was PBMCs. The origin of the receptors is a woman in her thirties or forties in good health. Some clones in this sample may be carry-over from other donors' samples.

This clone was recorded a few times. The genes are TRBV27 and TRBJ2-7, with a tentative D call TRBD1 (7 bases). CDR3 size: 15 residues. Trimming removed 7 bases from V and 2 bases from J, with 18 bases in between. In germline, CDR1 is MNHEY, CDR2 SMNVEV (reference sequence). The CDR3 region has the DNA TGTGCCAGCACTCGAAGGGGGGACAGAACCTACGAGCAGTACTTC. It is translated as CASTRRGDRTYEQYF.

For this clone: One base away lies a much larger clone, so this may be a sequencing read error. This chain uses TRBV11-2 with TRBJ2-2; possible D gene TRBD1, 6 bases. The germline V gene has CDR1 SGHAT and CDR2 FQNNGV. The CDR3 has 14 residues. The V end lost 3 bases, the J end lost 4 bases, and 9 bases lay between the germline ends. CDR3 nucleotides: TGTGCCAGCAGCTTTAGCAGGGGCACCGGGGAGCTGTTTTTT. Its protein product is CASSFSRGTGELFF.

Concerning this clone: The junction departs from the called germline gene at one end, perhaps through a read error. The identical CDR3 is also encoded by other nucleotide sequences in the sample. The chain recombines TRBV30 with TRBJ2-5; D gene uncertain. Germline lookup yields CDR1 GTSNPN and CDR2 SVGIG (reference sequence). The CDR3 consists of 11 residues. The CDR3 sequence: CAWSAQETQYF. DNA of the CDR3: TGTGCCTGGAGTGCCCAAGAGACTCAGTACTTC.